A single sample is the source of the 11 T cell receptor beta chains below, sequenced in a study of CD8 T cells in ankylosing spondylitis. TCRdb ran MiXCR on the 5' RACE reads and lists one entry per CDR3 protein. The sample contains under 250,000 distinct CDR3 sequences, roughly a third of which appear only once. Material for sequencing was blood, either unsorted or a sorted T cell fraction (not recorded which). The receptors were gathered from a male donor with ankylosing spondylitis or in good health (not recorded which).

This clonotype turned up a few times. The genes are TRBV29-1 and TRBJ2-1; D is unclear. Germline CDR1 SQVTM, CDR2 ANQGSEA. The germline V and J ends were trimmed by 3 bases and 4 bases, with 7 bases remaining between them. The CDR3 has 12 residues. CDR3 protein: CSVDYSYNEQFF. The CDR3, as DNA: TGCAGCGTTGATTACAGTTACAATGAGCAGTTCTTC.

The CDR3 protein is CSVPQGAGAFF. The CDR3, as DNA: TGCAGCGTCCCACAGGGGGCGGGAGCTTTCTTT. This sequence joins TRBV29-1 and TRBJ1-1; TRBD1 matches at 9 bases. Per germline, CDR1 SQVTM and CDR2 ANQGSEA. The V and J ends lost 6 bases and 10 bases, in that order; junction bases with no gene match: 6. The CDR3 extends over 11 amino acids.

The chain employs TRBV12-3 or TRBV12-4 and TRBJ2-5; a weak D match, TRBD1 (6 bases). Trimming pared 5 bases from V and 3 bases from J, leaving 16 bases between. This CDR3 region has 15 residues. The CDR3 protein is CASSTEQGSKETQYF. The CDR3 coding sequence is TGTGCCAGCAGTACCGAACAGGGTAGTAAAGAGACCCAGTACTTC.

The J gene is TRBJ2-7, the V gene TRBV11-2; D is undetermined. The V end lost 6 bases, the J end lost 6 bases, and 12 bases lay between the germline ends. CDR1 is SGHAT and CDR2 is FQNNGV in the germline V gene. The CDR3 sequence is 12 residues long. CDR3 coding DNA: TGTGCCAGCAGAGGGCAGGTGTCCGAGCAGTACTTC. This sequence encodes CASRGQVSEQYF.

This chain connects TRBV7-9 to TRBJ2-7, with no clear D. From germline, CDR1 is SEHNR and CDR2 FQNEAQ (reference sequence). V lost 6 bases and J lost 0, with 6 bases in between. The CDR3 is 12 amino acids. In DNA, the CDR3 is TGTGCCAGCAGGCGGAACTCCTACGAGCAGTACTTC. Translation: CASRRNSYEQYF.

This clonotype was seen a few times. This chain uses TRBV15 with TRBJ1-3; D gene unclear. V lost 0 bases and J lost 0, with 12 bases in between. The CDR3 runs to 17 residues. CDR1 and CDR2 (germline): LNHNV, YYDKDF (reference sequence). CDR3 bases: TGTGCCACCAGCAGAGATTCCCCAAGTTTCTCTGGAAACACCATATATTTT. It encodes CATSRDSPSFSGNTIYF.

The rearrangement uses TRBV5-5 and TRBJ2-3, with D possibly matching TRBD2 (6 bases). Trimming left V 0 bases short and J 2 bases short, with 10 bases between. Germline loops: CDR1 SGHKS, CDR2 YYEKEE (reference sequence). The CDR3 runs to 15 residues. DNA for the CDR3: TGTGCCAGCAGCTTGGCTTGGAGGGACACAGATACGCAGTATTTT. It is translated as CASSLAWRDTDTQYF.

V gene TRBV4-2 combines with J gene TRBJ2-7; 9 bases align to TRBD2. There are 15 residues in the CDR3. The junction had 6 bases not matched to a gene; V was cut back by 4 bases and J by 2 bases. The germline V gene encodes CDR1 LGHNA and CDR2 YNFKEQ. CDR3: CASSRSGGQPYEQYF. The CDR3 DNA is TGTGCCAGCAGCCGAAGCGGGGGGCAACCCTACGAGCAGTACTTC.

The V gene is TRBV5-5, the J gene TRBJ2-7; no firm D call. CDR3 length: 15 residues. Germline loops: CDR1 SGHKS, CDR2 YYEKEE (reference sequence). V lost 4 bases, J lost 1 base, and 15 bases lay in between. This CDR3 is CASSPRPTLSYEQYF. CDR3 nucleotide sequence: TGTGCCAGCAGCCCCCGACCAACACTATCCTACGAGCAGTACTTC.

V and J are TRBV27 and TRBJ1-2; 7 bases match TRBD1. There are 15 residues in the CDR3. With 2 bases clipped from V and 1 base from J, the junction kept 4 bases outside the gene matches. Looked up from germline, CDR1 is MNHEY and CDR2 is SMNVEV (reference sequence). The CDR3 DNA reads TGTGCCAGCAGTTTAATTGGGACAGTTAACTATGGCTACACCTTC. Amino acids: CASSLIGTVNYGYTF.

The chain recombines TRBV20-1 with TRBJ2-7; D is unresolved. The V gene lost 6 bases and the J gene lost 5 bases, with 11 bases spanning the gap. The CDR3 contains 11 residues. CDR1 is DFQATT and CDR2 is SNEGSKA in the germline V gene (reference sequence). CDR3 in amino acids: CSAQTPDEQYF. The CDR3 nucleotides are TGCAGTGCACAAACTCCAGACGAGCAGTACTTC.